This T cell receptor beta chain derives from a study of beta chain features in type 1 diabetes. Notes on the study in general: For patients, the naive, central memory and Treg TCRB repertoires appeared more alike than for healthy donors. In every one of the four CD4+ subsets, TCRB CDR3s were moderately but significantly shorter in Type 1 diabetes patients.

Every bit of the isolated RNA underwent reverse transcription, so sequencing read expressed TCRB transcripts. The assay was immunoSEQ multiplex PCR, and TCRdb's table has in-frame clones only and misses some. The sample yields a few hundred thousand clones, approximately 15% seen once. The CDR3 extends over 12 amino acids. Germline values: CDR1 GTSNPN, CDR2 SVGIG (reference sequence). V lost 1 base, J lost 6 bases, and 7 bases lay in between. This clone was picked up a small number of times. No antigen is known for it. Using CD45RO/CCR7/CD25/CD127/CD95/CD27, CD4+ naive, central memory, regulatory and stem cell-like memory cells were sorted.

V and J are TRBV30 and TRBJ2-1; D is possibly TRBD1 (6 bases). The sequenced sample consisted of naive CD4+ T cells from blood. The TCR originated in a man aged 30-40 years with type 1 diabetes. The CDR3: CAWSGQVNEQFF. Written as DNA, the CDR3 is TGTGCCTGGAGTGGACAGGTCAATGAGCAGTTCTTC.